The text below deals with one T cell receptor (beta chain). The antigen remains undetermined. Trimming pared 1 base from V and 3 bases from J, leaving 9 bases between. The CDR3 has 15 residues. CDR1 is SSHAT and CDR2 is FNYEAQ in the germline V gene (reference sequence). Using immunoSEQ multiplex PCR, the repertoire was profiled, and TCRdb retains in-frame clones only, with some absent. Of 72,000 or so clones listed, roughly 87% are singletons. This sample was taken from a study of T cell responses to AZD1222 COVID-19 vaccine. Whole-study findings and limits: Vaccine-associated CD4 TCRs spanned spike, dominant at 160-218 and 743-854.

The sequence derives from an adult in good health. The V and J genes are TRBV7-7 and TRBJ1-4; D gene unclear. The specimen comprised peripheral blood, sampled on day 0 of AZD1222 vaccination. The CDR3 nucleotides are TGTGCCAGCAGCTTAGGCCGGGAATCTAATGAAAAACTGTTTTTT. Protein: CASSLGRESNEKLFF.